This entry lists 7 T cell receptor beta chains sequenced from one sample in a study of cytomegalovirus exposure and HLA in healthy donors. The PCR ran on 60 Vbeta and 13 Jbeta primers. The assay was immunoSEQ multiplex PCR, and TCRdb's table has in-frame clones only and misses some. The table includes nearly 200,000 clones, 82% detected once. Material: PBMCs. These receptors all stem from a woman aged 45-59 years in good health and CMV-seropositive.

The chain is built from TRBV30 and TRBJ2-5, with D uncertain. The germline V gene encodes CDR1 GTSNPN and CDR2 SVGIG (reference sequence). There are 16 residues in the CDR3. V lost 0 bases and J lost 1, with 15 bases in between. The CDR3 DNA reads TGTGCCTGGAGTGTTCTTGACAACGTCTGCCAAGAGACCCAGTACTTC. Protein: CAWSVLDNVCQETQYF.

The chain is built from TRBV28 and TRBJ2-3; unclear D gene. CDR1 is MDHEN and CDR2 is SYDVKM in the germline V gene. This CDR3 is built from 12 residues. V lost 4 bases and J 1 base, leaving 3 bases between the germline ends. The CDR3 region has the DNA TGTGCCAGCAGTTCAGGCACAGATACGCAGTATTTT. It specifies CASSSGTDTQYF.

The V call is TRBV5-7, the J call TRBJ2-3; TRBD2 agrees at 8 bases. TRBV5-7 is known as an ORF, though its function is uncertain. The CDR3 has 18 amino acids. Unmatched junction bases numbered 17, after V lost 4 bases and J lost 4 bases. CDR3 amino acids: CASSPRLRPAGVSDTQYF. CDR3 nucleotide sequence: TGTGCCAGCAGCCCCCGCTTGCGGCCAGCGGGAGTTTCAGATACGCAGTATTTT.

This clone appeared a single time. This CDR3 reads CASSYMASLLLEQFF. In DNA, the CDR3 is TGTGCCAGCAGCTATATGGCTAGCCTACTACTTGAGCAGTTCTTC. V and J are TRBV7-2 and TRBJ2-1; tentative D call: TRBD2 (5 bases). There are 15 residues in the CDR3. Trimming pared 4 bases from V and 9 bases from J, leaving 19 bases between. Germline V lookup: CDR1 SGHTA, CDR2 FQGNSA.

The V and J genes are TRBV29-1 and TRBJ2-2; the match to TRBD1 covers 8 bases. V lost 7 bases and J lost 1; bases outside the gene matches: 8. The CDR3 length is 15 residues. CDR1 and CDR2 (germline): SQVTM, ANQGSEA. The CDR3 nucleotides read TGCAGCGCCCATTCCGGGACAGGGAACACCGGGGAGCTGTTTTTT. It encodes CSAHSGTGNTGELFF.

The rearrangement joins TRBV9 to TRBJ1-6; a possible D gene is TRBD1 (6 bases). Trimming left V 9 bases short and J 0 bases short, with 13 bases between. CDR1 and CDR2 from the germline V gene are SGDLS and YYNGEE. This CDR3 spans 15 amino acids. CDR3 region: CANRTADSYNSPLHF. In DNA, the CDR3 is TGTGCCAACCGGACAGCCGACTCCTATAATTCACCCCTCCACTTT.

The genes are TRBV6-1 and TRBJ2-6; the D gene is possibly TRBD1 (5 bases). V was pared by 5 bases and J by 11 bases, with 13 bases between. The CDR3 has 13 residues. CDR1 is MNHNS, CDR2 SASEGT, per germline. CDR3 bases: TGTGCCAGCAGTCTTGGACAACGGGACGTCCTGACTTTC. Protein product: CASSLGQRDVLTF.